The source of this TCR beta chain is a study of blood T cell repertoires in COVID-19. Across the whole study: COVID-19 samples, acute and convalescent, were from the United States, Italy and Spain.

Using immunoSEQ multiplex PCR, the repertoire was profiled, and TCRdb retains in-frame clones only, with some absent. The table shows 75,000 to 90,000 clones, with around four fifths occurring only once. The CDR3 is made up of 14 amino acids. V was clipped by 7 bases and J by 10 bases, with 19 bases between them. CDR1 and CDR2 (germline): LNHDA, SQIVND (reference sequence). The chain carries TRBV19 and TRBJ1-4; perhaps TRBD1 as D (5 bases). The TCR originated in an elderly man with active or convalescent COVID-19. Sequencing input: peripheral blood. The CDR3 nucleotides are TGTGCCAGTACTCCTGGGAGGGGACTACGAAAACTGTTTTTT. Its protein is CASTPGRGLRKLFF.